The T cell receptor beta chain described here comes from a study of blood T cells in healthy people across ages. The authors ran a second PCR of 7 to 11 cycles using a sample-barcoded 5' primer and a J-beta primer mix. Unique molecular identifiers of 12 random nucleotides labeled each cDNA. TCRdb used MiXCR to reprocess the 5' RACE reads, holding one entry per CDR3 protein. Seen here are approximately 800,000 distinct CDR3 sequences, about 59% observed once, and the top ten hold around a quarter. The CDR3 is made up of 15 amino acids. V dropped 4 bases and J dropped 5 bases, with 17 bases sitting between them. Per germline, CDR1 SEHNR and CDR2 FQNEAQ (reference sequence). Extraction of total RNA produced a minimum of 5 micrograms from each sample.

This chain links TRBV7-9 with TRBJ1-1; a possible D gene is TRBD1 (6 bases). The sample consisted of blood. The sequence came from a man under 40 in good health. The CDR3 DNA is TGTGCCAGCAGCTATTACCAGGGGCTGGGGACTGAAGCTTTCTTT. It translates to CASSYYQGLGTEAFF.